This T cell receptor beta chain stems from a study of control samples from healthy donors and cancer patients. Assay: immunoSEQ multiplex PCR; the TCRdb copy retains only in-frame clones and omits some. This sample carries some 200,000 clones, 90% to 95% of them seen once, and the ten largest clones take more than 1.4%. Germline V gives CDR1 LNHNV, CDR2 YYDKDF (reference sequence). The V gene lost 3 bases and the J gene lost 4 bases, with 18 bases spanning the gap. The CDR3 consists of 16 residues. The sequenced sample was blood. This receptor was identified in a man aged 18 to 29 in good health. The chain is built from TRBV15 and TRBJ2-5; D not resolved. The CDR3 loop reads CATSRSPRQQIETQYF. The DNA for the CDR3 is TGTGCCACCAGCAGGTCCCCGAGGCAGCAGATAGAGACCCAGTACTTC.